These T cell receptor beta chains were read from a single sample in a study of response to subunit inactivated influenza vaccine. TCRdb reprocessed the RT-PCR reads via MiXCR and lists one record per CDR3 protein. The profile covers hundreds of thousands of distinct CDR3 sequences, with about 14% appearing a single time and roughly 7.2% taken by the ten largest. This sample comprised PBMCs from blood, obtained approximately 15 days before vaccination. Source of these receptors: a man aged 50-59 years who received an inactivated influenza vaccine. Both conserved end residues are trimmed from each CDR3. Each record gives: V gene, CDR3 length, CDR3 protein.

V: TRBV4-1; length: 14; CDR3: ASSQQLGQVAYEQY
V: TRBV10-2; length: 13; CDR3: ASSVMGGAGTEAF
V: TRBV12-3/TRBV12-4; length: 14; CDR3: ASSSGTGRSTDTQY
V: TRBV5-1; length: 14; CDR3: ASSSDRGQITGELF
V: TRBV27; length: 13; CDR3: ASSLWSGSTGELF
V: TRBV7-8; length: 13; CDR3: ASSFQVGPYNEQF
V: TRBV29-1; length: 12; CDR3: SVGTSGGYNEQF
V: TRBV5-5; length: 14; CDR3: ASSTLAGGPGDTQY
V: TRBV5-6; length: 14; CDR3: ASSVRLAVHKNIQY
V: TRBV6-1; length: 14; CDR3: ASSGQGGAGSLPQH
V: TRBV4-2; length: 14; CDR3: ASSQVSSRDIYEQY
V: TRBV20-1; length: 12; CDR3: SAKGLAGGGEQF
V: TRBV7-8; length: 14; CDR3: ASSSQVETLNYGYT
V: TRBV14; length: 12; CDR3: ASSQDTVLKTQY
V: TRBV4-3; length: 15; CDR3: ASSQVGGGAMNTEAF
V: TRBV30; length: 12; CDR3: AWSVGGGGETQY